Shown below are 21 T cell receptor beta chains from a single sample sequenced in a study of blood T cell repertoires in COVID-19. Clones were sequenced by immunoSEQ multiplex PCR, and TCRdb holds only the in-frame ones, with some missing. The data contain approximately 35,000 clones, about 90% of them singletons. The sample taken for sequencing was peripheral blood. The receptors derive from a man in his sixties with active COVID-19.

This rearrangement joins TRBV11-3 to TRBJ2-1; D not resolved. Germline V gene data show CDR1 as SGHNT and CDR2 as YENEEA. CDR3 length: 15 amino acids. V was clipped by 2 bases and J by 0 bases, with 8 bases between them. The CDR3: CASSLTGSSYNEQFF. The CDR3 DNA reads TGTGCCAGCAGCTTAACCGGTAGCTCCTACAATGAGCAGTTCTTC.

The rearrangement uses TRBV11-3 and TRBJ2-1; 13 bases line up with TRBD2. Germline V gene lookup returns CDR1 SGHNT and CDR2 YENEEA. J gave up 6 bases and V 1 base, and 3 bases lay outside the gene matches. This CDR3 has 16 residues. This CDR3 reads CASSLAGLAGTNEQFF. CDR3 nucleotides: TGTGCCAGCAGCTTAGCGGGACTAGCGGGGACCAATGAGCAGTTCTTC. Looking up the rest from reference TRBV11-3 and TRBJ2-1 gives the full variable domain: EAGVVQSPRYKIIEKKQPVAFWCNPISGHNTLYWYLQNLGQGPELLIRYENEEAVDDSQLPKDRFSAERLKGVDSTLKIQPAELGDSAVYLCASSLAGLAGTNEQFFGPGTRLTVL.

This sequence joins TRBV19 and TRBJ2-1, with 7 bases lining up with TRBD2. CDR1 and CDR2 (germline): LNHDA, SQIVND (reference sequence). CDR3 length: 13 amino acids. J was trimmed by 6 bases and V by 3 bases; bases with no gene match: 2. CDR3: CASSIRGSNEQFF. In nucleotides, the CDR3 is TGTGCCAGTAGTATCCGCGGGAGCAATGAGCAGTTCTTC. Drawing the rest from reference TRBV19 and TRBJ2-1, the complete variable domain is DGGITQSPKYLFRKEGQNVTLSCEQNLNHDAMYWYRQDPGQGLRLIYYSQIVNDFQKGDIAEGYSVSREKKESFPLTVTSAQKNPTAFYLCASSIRGSNEQFFGPGTRLTVL.

This chain connects TRBV28 to TRBJ2-1, with 10 bases that match TRBD2. CDR3 length: 13 residues. The ends lost 2 bases at V and 10 bases at J; junction bases unmatched: 2. Germline V gene sequence: CDR1 MDHEN, CDR2 SYDVKM. CDR3 in amino acids: CASSLPSGSEQFF. For the CDR3, the DNA is TGTGCCAGCAGTTTACCTAGCGGGAGCGAGCAGTTCTTC.

The genes are TRBV6-2 or TRBV6-3 and TRBJ2-1, with 10 bases identical to TRBD2. Germline CDR1 reads MNHEY; CDR2 reads SVGEGT. This CDR3 contains 17 residues. The V gene end was trimmed by 2 bases and the J gene end by 7 bases; junction bases not matched to a gene: 11. The CDR3 sequence is CASSYLILAGVWNEQFF. The CDR3 nucleotides are TGTGCCAGCAGTTACCTTATTCTAGCGGGAGTATGGAATGAGCAGTTCTTC.

This CDR3 is CSASRGTSGTDRFF. CDR3 in DNA: TGCAGTGCTAGTAGGGGGACTAGCGGAACCGACCGGTTCTTC. The chain employs TRBV20-1 and TRBJ2-1, with 11 nucleotides matching TRBD2. The CDR3 consists of 14 residues. CDR1 is DFQATT and CDR2 is SNEGSKA in the germline V gene (reference sequence). V shed 3 bases, J shed 15 bases, and the junction held 13 bases outside the gene matches.

This chain links TRBV2 with TRBJ1-2, with 7 bases lining up with TRBD1. V shed 3 bases and J 8 bases; nucleotides not matched to a gene: 6. From germline, CDR1 is SNHLY and CDR2 FYNNEI. The CDR3 has 13 amino acids. CDR3 residues: CASSEGQGGGYTF. DNA for the CDR3: TGTGCCAGCAGTGAGGGTCAAGGGGGCGGCTACACCTTC.

The chain links TRBV6-1 to TRBJ2-2, with 8 bases lining up with TRBD2. The CDR3 sequence is 15 residues long. Germline CDR1 is MNHNS and CDR2 is SASEGT. Losses at the gene ends were 1 base for V and 6 bases for J; bases not matched to a gene: 4. Written as DNA, the CDR3 is TGTGCCAGCAGTGAAGGGGGTAGCGGGGCCGGGGAGCTGTTTTTT. Translating gives CASSEGGSGAGELFF.

The chain couples TRBV29-1 to TRBJ1-5, with 9 bases fitting TRBD1. This CDR3 has 13 amino acids. Germline trimming cut 4 bases from V and 5 bases from J; bases unmatched to any gene: 3. The germline gives CDR1 SQVTM, CDR2 ANQGSEA. The CDR3 protein is CSVGRTGDQPQHF. DNA for the CDR3: TGCAGCGTTGGAAGGACAGGGGATCAGCCCCAGCATTTT.

A few counts support this clone. This sequence joins TRBV19 and TRBJ2-7, with 12 positions matching TRBD2. The V and J ends lost 9 bases and 7 bases, in that order; junction bases with no gene match: 16. The CDR3 spans 16 residues. The germline gives CDR1 LNHDA, CDR2 SQIVND (reference sequence). The CDR3 reads CASSGLAGVAVGEQYF. CDR3 nucleotide sequence: TGTGCCAGCTCGGGACTAGCGGGCGTGGCGGTAGGTGAGCAGTACTTC.

V gene TRBV27 combines with J gene TRBJ2-1; TRBD2 agrees at 8 bases. The CDR3 has 15 amino acids. Germline V gives CDR1 MNHEY, CDR2 SMNVEV (reference sequence). The trim removed 4 bases at V and 1 base at J, leaving 3 bases unmatched. The CDR3 sequence is CASSSAGVSYNEQFF. Written as DNA, the CDR3 is TGTGCCAGCAGTTCAGCGGGAGTGTCCTACAATGAGCAGTTCTTC.

This clone was counted a few times. The rearrangement links TRBV2 to TRBJ1-3; the D is unclear. The germline V gene encodes CDR1 SNHLY and CDR2 FYNNEI. CDR3 size: 11 residues. Trimming shortened V by 6 bases and J by 8 bases, and 8 bases separated the two germline ends. In nucleotides, the CDR3 is TGTGCCAGCAGGTCGGCGGACACCATATATTTT. Translated, it gives CASRSADTIYF.

CDR3: CASSLPGTSDQTQYF. In DNA form, the CDR3 reads TGTGCCAGCAGTCTCCCCGGGACTAGCGATCAGACCCAGTACTTC. This sequence joins TRBV7-9 and TRBJ2-5; 10 bases map to TRBD2. Germline V gene sequence: CDR1 SEHNR, CDR2 FQNEAQ (reference sequence). Trimming took 6 bases from V and 6 from J; bases not matched to a gene: 10. The CDR3 is 15 residues long.

This chain uses TRBV28 with TRBJ2-7, with 14 nucleotides matching TRBD2. This CDR3 is 15 amino acids long. Germline V lookup: CDR1 MDHEN, CDR2 SYDVKM. V was clipped by 6 bases and J by 2 bases; unmatched bases: 3. CDR3 amino acids: CASRQGLAGAYEQYF. CDR3 bases: TGTGCCAGCAGACAGGGACTAGCGGGAGCCTACGAGCAGTACTTC.

The chain carries TRBV3-1 (or the pseudogene TRBV3-2) and TRBJ2-2; 12 positions match TRBD2. Germline CDR1 reads LGHDT; CDR2 reads YNNKEL (reference sequence). V lost 4 bases, J lost 6 bases, and 12 bases stayed unmatched. CDR3 length equals 18 residues. For the CDR3, the DNA is TGTGCCAGCAGCCTTAGCCGACTAGCGGGGGCCGGCGCCGGGGAGCTGTTTTTT. Its translation: CASSLSRLAGAGAGELFF.

This rearrangement joins TRBV30 to TRBJ1-2; possibly TRBD1 for D (5 bases). V was clipped by 0 bases and J by 4 bases, with 9 bases between them. CDR3 length: 13 amino acids. The germline CDR1 and CDR2 sequences are GTSNPN and SVGIG (reference sequence). CDR3 in DNA: TGTGCCTGGAGTGTACAGGCCACCTATGGCTACACCTTC. It yields the protein CAWSVQATYGYTF.

By share, this clone ranks as medium-sized. This chain links TRBV7-9 with TRBJ2-5; D is uncertain. Per germline, CDR1 SEHNR and CDR2 FQNEAQ (reference sequence). The V end was cut by 0 bases, the J end by 4 bases, with 9 bases between. This CDR3 has 14 amino acids. This CDR3 reads CASSLATSGETQYF. The CDR3 DNA reads as TGTGCCAGCAGCTTAGCTACTTCGGGAGAGACCCAGTACTTC.

The gene calls are TRBV29-1 and TRBJ2-1, with TRBD1 matching 8 bases. Germline values: CDR1 SQVTM, CDR2 ANQGSEA. V shed 3 bases and J 8 bases; nucleotides not matched to a gene: 9. The CDR3 has 14 amino acids. CDR3 protein: CSVEGAGGWDEQFF. The CDR3 region has the DNA TGCAGCGTTGAGGGGGCAGGGGGCTGGGATGAGCAGTTCTTC.

The gene calls are TRBV6-1 and TRBJ2-7; D unclear. V dropped 2 bases and J dropped 0 bases, with 8 bases sitting between them. The germline V gene has CDR1 MNHNS and CDR2 SASEGT. The CDR3 is 14 residues long. The CDR3 here is CASSEISSSYEQYF. As DNA, the CDR3 is TGTGCCAGCAGTGAAATTTCCAGCTCCTACGAGCAGTACTTC.

V gene TRBV6-6 combines with J gene TRBJ1-4, with 8 bases fitting TRBD1. This CDR3 has 17 residues. V lost 6 bases, J lost 4 bases, and 13 bases stayed unmatched. Germline V gene data show CDR1 as MNHNY and CDR2 as SVGAGI (reference sequence). CDR3: CASSRRPGGKVNEKLFF. CDR3 in DNA: TGTGCCAGCAGCCGAAGGCCAGGGGGCAAGGTTAATGAAAAACTGTTTTTT.

This clone was recorded only once. In nucleotides, the CDR3 is TGTGCCACCAGCAGAGATCGGGGGGGGTTGCAGCCCCAGCATTTT. It specifies CATSRDRGGLQPQHF. This sequence joins TRBV15 and TRBJ1-5, with D possibly being TRBD1 (5 bases). From germline, CDR1 is LNHNV and CDR2 YYDKDF (reference sequence). V lost 0 bases to trimming and J lost 7 bases, with 13 bases between them. This CDR3 is 15 amino acids long.